This TCR beta chain is from a study of shared clonotypes between healthy human individuals. Germline V gene data show CDR1 as MNHEY and CDR2 as SVGAGI. Deletions cut 2 bases from V and 6 bases from J, with 14 bases between. This CDR3 region has 14 residues. Genomic DNA per cell subset filled all wells of several immunoSEQ plates. Sequencing was performed with immunoSEQ multiplex PCR; in TCRdb, only in-frame clones are kept and a portion is missing. The data contain over a million clones, approximately 98.5% of them singletons. The chain links TRBV6-5 to TRBJ2-7; D may be TRBD1 or TRBD2 (6 bases each). The sequence was obtained from a young man in good health. Sequenced: naive CD4+ T cells sorted from blood. Subset noted: CD45RA+ positively selected. The CDR3 spells CASSYGGTKAEQYF. The CDR3 DNA follows: TGTGCCAGCAGTTACGGCGGGACAAAAGCCGAGCAGTACTTC.